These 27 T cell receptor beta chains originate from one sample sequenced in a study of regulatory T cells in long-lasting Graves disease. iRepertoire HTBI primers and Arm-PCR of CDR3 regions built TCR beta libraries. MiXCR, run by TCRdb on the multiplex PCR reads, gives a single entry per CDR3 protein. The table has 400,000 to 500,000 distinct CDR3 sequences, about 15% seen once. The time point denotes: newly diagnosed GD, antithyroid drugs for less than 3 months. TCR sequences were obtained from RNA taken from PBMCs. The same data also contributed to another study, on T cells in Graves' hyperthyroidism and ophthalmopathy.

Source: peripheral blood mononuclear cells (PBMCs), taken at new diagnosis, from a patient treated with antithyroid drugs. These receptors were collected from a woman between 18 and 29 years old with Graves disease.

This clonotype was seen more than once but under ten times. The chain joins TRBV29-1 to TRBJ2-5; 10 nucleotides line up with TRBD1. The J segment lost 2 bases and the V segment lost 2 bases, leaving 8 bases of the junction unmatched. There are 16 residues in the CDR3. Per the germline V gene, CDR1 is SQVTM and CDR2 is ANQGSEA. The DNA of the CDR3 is TGCAGCGTTGAATTTATGGGACAGGGGACGCAAGAGACCCAGTACTTC. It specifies CSVEFMGQGTQETQYF.

The CDR3 DNA reads as TGTGCCAGCAGTAAGCACTCGGTTGACACAGATACGCAGTATTTT. This translates into CASSKHSVDTDTQYF. The chain has TRBV27 and TRBJ2-3; D gene uncertain. V was shortened by 5 bases and J by 2 bases, with 14 bases between the two germline ends. Germline V gene lookup returns CDR1 MNHEY and CDR2 SMNVEV (reference sequence). The CDR3 loop spans 15 amino acids.

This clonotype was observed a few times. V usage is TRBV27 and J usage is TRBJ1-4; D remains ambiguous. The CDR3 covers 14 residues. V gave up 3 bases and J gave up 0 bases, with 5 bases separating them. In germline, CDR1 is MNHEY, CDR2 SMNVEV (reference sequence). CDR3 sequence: CASSFLATNEKLFF. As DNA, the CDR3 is TGTGCCAGCAGTTTTCTAGCAACTAATGAAAAACTGTTTTTT.

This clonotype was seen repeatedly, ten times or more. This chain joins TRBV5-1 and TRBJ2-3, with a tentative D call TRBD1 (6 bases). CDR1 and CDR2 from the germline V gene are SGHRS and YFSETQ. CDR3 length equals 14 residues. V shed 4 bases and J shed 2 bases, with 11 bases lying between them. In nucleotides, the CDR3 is TGCGCCAGCAGCCCCGGACAGTTCACAGATACGCAGTATTTT. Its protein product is CASSPGQFTDTQYF.

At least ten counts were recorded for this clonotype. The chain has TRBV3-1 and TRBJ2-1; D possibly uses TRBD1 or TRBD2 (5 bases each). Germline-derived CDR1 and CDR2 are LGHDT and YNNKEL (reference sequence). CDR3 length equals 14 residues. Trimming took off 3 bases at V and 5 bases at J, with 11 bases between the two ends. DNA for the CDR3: TGTGCCAGCAGCCAGGTGGGGGTAAACAATGAGCAGTTCTTC. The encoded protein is CASSQVGVNNEQFF.

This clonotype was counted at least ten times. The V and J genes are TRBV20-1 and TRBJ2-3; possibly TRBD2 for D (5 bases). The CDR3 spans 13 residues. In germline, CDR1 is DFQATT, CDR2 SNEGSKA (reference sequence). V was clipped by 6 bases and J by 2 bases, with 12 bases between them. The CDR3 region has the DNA TGCAGTGCAAATAGCGAGAACACAGATACGCAGTATTTT. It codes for CSANSENTDTQYF.

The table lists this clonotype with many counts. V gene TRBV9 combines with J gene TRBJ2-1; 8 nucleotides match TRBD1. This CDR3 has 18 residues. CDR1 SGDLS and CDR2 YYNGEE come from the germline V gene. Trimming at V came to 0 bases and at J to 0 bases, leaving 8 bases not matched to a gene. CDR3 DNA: TGTGCCAGCAGCGTAGCTACAGGGGGACTCCGCTCCTACAATGAGCAGTTCTTC. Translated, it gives CASSVATGGLRSYNEQFF.

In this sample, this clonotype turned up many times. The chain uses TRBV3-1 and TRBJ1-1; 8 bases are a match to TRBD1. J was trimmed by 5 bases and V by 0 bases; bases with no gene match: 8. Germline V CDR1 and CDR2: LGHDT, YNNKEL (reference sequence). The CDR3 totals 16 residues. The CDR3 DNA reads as TGTGCCAGCAGCCAAGAGCCCGGGACAGGTTTAACTGAAGCTTTCTTT. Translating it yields CASSQEPGTGLTEAFF.

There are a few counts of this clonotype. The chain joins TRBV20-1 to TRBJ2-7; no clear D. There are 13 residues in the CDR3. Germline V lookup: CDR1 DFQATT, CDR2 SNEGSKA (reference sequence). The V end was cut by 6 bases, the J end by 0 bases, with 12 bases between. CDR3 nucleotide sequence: TGCAGTGCCCCCGGATTAAGCTCCTACGAGCAGTACTTC. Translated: CSAPGLSSYEQYF.

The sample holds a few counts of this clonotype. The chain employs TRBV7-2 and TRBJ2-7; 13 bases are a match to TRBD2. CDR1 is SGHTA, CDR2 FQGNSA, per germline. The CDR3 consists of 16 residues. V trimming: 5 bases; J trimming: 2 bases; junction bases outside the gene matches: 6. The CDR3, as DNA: TGTGCCAGCAGCCCCGGACTAGCGGGAGAAACCTACGAGCAGTACTTC. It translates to CASSPGLAGETYEQYF.

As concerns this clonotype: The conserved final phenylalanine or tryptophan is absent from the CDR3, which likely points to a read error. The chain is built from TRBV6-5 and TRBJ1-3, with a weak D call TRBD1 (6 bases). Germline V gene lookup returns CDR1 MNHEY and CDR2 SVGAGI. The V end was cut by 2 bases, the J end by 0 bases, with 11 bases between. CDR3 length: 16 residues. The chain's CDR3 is CASSYAQGSSGNTIYS. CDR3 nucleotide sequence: TGTGCCAGCAGTTACGCACAGGGCAGCTCTGGAAACACCATATATTCT.

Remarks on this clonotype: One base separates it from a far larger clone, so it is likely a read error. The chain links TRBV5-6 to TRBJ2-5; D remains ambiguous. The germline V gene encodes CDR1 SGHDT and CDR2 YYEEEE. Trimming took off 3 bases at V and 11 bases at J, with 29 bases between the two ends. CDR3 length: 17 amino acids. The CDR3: CASSSRERTRFYNEQYF. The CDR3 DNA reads TGTGCCAGCAGCTCTCGCGAACGTACCAGGTTTTACAATGAGCAGTACTTC.

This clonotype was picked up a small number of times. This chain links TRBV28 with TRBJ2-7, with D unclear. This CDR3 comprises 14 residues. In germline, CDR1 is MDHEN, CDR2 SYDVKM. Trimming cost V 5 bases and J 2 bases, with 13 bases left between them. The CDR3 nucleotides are TGTGCCAGCAGTCCTCTTATTGAAGCCTACGAGCAGTACTTC. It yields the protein CASSPLIEAYEQYF.

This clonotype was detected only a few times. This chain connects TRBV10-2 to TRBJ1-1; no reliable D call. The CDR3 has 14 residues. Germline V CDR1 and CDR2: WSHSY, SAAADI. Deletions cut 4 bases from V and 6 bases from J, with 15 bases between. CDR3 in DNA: TGCGCCAGCAGTGTTTTTCAGTCTGGGTCTGAAGCTTTCTTT. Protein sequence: CASSVFQSGSEAFF.

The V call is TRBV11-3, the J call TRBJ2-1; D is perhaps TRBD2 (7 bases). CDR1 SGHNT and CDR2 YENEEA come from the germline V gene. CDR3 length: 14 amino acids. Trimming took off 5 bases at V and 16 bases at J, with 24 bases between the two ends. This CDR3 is CASSPGRGLREYFF. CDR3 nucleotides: TGTGCCAGCAGCCCGGGGCGGGGGCTGCGGGAGTATTTCTTC.

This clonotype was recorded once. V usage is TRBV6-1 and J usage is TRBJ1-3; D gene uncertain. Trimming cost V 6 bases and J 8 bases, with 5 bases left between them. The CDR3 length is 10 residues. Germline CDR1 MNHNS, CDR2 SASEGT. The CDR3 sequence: CASSEHTIYF. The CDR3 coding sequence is TGTGCCAGCAGCGAGCACACCATATATTTT.

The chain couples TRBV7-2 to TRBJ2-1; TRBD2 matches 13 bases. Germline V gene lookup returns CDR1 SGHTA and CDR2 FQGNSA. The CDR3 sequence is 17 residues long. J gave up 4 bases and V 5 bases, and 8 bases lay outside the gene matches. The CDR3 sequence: CASSRLGTSGAYNEQFF. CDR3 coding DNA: TGTGCCAGCAGCCGCCTCGGGACTAGCGGGGCTTACAATGAGCAGTTCTTC.

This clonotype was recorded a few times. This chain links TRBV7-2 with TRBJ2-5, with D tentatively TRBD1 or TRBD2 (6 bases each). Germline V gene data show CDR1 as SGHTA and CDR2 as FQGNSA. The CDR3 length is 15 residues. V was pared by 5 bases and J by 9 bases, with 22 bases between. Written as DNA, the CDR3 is TGTGCCAGCAGCCAAGATGGGGGGCCCTACGGGGCCCAGTACTTC. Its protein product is CASSQDGGPYGAQYF.

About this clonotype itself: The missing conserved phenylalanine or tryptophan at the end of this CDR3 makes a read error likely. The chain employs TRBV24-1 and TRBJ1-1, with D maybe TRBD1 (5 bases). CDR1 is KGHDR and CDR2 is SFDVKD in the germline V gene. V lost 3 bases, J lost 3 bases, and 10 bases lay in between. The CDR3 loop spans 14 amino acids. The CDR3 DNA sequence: TGTGCCACCAGTGATCCAGGGATGGACACTGAAGCTTTCCTT. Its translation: CATSDPGMDTEAFL.

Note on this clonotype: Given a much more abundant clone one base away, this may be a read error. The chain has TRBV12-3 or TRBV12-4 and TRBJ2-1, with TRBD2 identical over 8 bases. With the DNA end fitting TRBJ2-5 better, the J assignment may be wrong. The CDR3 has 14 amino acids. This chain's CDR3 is CASSLSGEQETQYF. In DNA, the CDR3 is TGTGCCAGCAGTCTTAGCGGGGAACAAGAGACCCAGTACTTC.

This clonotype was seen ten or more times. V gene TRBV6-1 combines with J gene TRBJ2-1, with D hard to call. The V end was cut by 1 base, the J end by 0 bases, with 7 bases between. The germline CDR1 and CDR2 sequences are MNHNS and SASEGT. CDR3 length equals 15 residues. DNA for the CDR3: TGTGCCAGCAGTGAAGAGTGGGTCTCCTACAATGAGCAGTTCTTC. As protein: CASSEEWVSYNEQFF.

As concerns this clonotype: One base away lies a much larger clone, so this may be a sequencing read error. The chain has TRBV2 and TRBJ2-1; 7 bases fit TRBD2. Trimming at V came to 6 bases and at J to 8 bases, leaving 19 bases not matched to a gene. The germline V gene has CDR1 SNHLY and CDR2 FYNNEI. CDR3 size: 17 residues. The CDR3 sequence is CASRSSSTRGGIDEQFF. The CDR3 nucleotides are TGTGCCAGCAGATCAAGCTCTACTAGGGGAGGGATCGATGAGCAGTTCTTC.

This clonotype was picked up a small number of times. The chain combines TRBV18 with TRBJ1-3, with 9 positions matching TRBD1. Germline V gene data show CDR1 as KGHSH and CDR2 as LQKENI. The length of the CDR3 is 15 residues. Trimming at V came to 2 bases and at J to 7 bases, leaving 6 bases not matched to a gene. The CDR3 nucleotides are TGTGCCAGCTCACCATTGGGGACAGGGTGGAACACCATATATTTT. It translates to CASSPLGTGWNTIYF. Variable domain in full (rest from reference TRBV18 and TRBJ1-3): NAGVMQNPRHLVRRRGQEARLRCSPMKGHSHVYWYRQLPEEGLKFMVYLQKENIIDESGMPKERFSAEFPKEGPSILRIQQVVRGDSAAYFCASSPLGTGWNTIYFGEGSWLTVV.

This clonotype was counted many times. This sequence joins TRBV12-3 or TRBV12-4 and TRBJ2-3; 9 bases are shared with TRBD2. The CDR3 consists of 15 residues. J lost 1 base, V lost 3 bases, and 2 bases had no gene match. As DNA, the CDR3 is TGTGCCAGCAGTTTTTCTAGCGGGGGCACAGATACGCAGTATTTT. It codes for CASSFSSGGTDTQYF.

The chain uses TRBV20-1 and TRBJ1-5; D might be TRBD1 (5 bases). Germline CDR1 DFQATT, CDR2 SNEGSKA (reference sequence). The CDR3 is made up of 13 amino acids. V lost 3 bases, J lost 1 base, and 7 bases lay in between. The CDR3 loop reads CSASSGSNQPQHF. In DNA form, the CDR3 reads TGCAGTGCTAGCTCAGGGAGCAATCAGCCCCAGCATTTT.

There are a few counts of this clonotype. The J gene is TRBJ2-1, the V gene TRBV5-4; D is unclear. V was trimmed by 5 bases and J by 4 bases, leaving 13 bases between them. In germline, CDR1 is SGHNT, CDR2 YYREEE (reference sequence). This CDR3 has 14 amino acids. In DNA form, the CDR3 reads TGTGCCAGCAGAGCCGTACTGGGTTACAATGAGCAGTTCTTC. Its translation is CASRAVLGYNEQFF. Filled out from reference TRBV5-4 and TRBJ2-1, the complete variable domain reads ETGVTQSPTHLIKTRGQQVTLRCSSQSGHNTVSWYQQALGQGPQFIFQYYREEENGRGNFPPRFSGLQFPNYSSELNVNALELDDSALYLCASRAVLGYNEQFFGPGTRLTVL.

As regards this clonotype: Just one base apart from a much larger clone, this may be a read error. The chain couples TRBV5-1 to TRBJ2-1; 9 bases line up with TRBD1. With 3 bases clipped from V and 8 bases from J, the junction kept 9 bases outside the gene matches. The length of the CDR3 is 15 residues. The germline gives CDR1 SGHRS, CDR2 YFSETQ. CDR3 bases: TGCGCCAGCAGCTCGGCGGGACAGGGTCCCCATGAGCAGTTCTTC. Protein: CASSSAGQGPHEQFF.